These 8 T cell receptor beta chains originate from one sample sequenced in a study of blood T cell repertoires in COVID-19. Repertoires were generated with immunoSEQ multiplex PCR, while TCRdb's copy carries only in-frame clones and drops some. The table records some 200,000 clones, around 85% of them present only once. Sequenced input: peripheral blood. The receptor set was obtained from an older woman with acute or convalescent COVID-19.

V usage is TRBV6-5 and J usage is TRBJ1-2, with D maybe TRBD1 (5 bases). Germline values: CDR1 MNHEY, CDR2 SVGAGI. This CDR3 has 15 amino acids. Trimming cost V 4 bases and J 6 bases, with 18 bases left between them. The CDR3 DNA reads as TGTGCCAGCAGTTTCAGCCCCGGGCAGGGTAATGGCTACACCTTC. As protein: CASSFSPGQGNGYTF.

This chain joins TRBV4-1 and TRBJ2-1; 10 bases line up with TRBD2. The germline V gene has CDR1 MGHRA and CDR2 YSYEKL. J gave up 7 bases and V 0 bases, and 9 bases lay outside the gene matches. The CDR3 has 17 residues. This chain's CDR3 is CASSQDRPSGRRNEQFF. In DNA form, the CDR3 reads TGCGCCAGCAGCCAAGATAGGCCTAGCGGGAGAAGGAATGAGCAGTTCTTC.

V and J are TRBV19 and TRBJ2-7; 10 bases are shared with TRBD1. The V gene end was trimmed by 6 bases and the J gene end by 6 bases; junction bases not matched to a gene: 8. The CDR3 consists of 14 residues. Per the germline V gene, CDR1 is LNHDA and CDR2 is SQIVND (reference sequence). CDR3: CASSTRDRGTEQYF. The DNA for the CDR3 is TGTGCCAGTAGCACCCGGGACAGGGGAACCGAGCAGTACTTC.

The rearrangement links TRBV3-1 (or the pseudogene TRBV3-2) to TRBJ1-2; D might be TRBD1 (6 bases). The CDR3 spans 13 residues. Deletions cut 2 bases from V and 8 bases from J, with 12 bases between. CDR1 LGHDT and CDR2 YNNKEL come from the germline V gene (reference sequence). The CDR3 here is CASSQIHRDGYTF. DNA for the CDR3: TGTGCCAGCAGCCAAATCCACAGGGACGGCTACACCTTC.

This chain links TRBV5-1 with TRBJ2-3; 8 bases line up with TRBD2. The CDR3 totals 16 residues. The germline V gene has CDR1 SGHRS and CDR2 YFSETQ. Germline trimming cut 0 bases from V and 4 bases from J; bases unmatched to any gene: 7. CDR3 sequence (DNA): TGCGCCAGCAGCTTGGCGTCTAGCGGGCGTGCAGATACGCAGTATTTT. Its translation is CASSLASSGRADTQYF.

This clone was found once. The chain carries TRBV19 and TRBJ2-4; 9 nucleotides agree with TRBD1. This CDR3 has 16 residues. Germline V gene data show CDR1 as LNHDA and CDR2 as SQIVND (reference sequence). V trimming: 1 base; J trimming: 4 bases; junction bases outside the gene matches: 5. The CDR3 DNA sequence: TGTGCCAGTAGTATAGTGGGGGACAGGGTGAAAAACATTCAGTACTTC. It is translated as CASSIVGDRVKNIQYF.

The V gene is TRBV7-8, the J gene TRBJ1-6, with 8 nucleotides matching TRBD1. The CDR3 runs to 17 residues. Losses at the gene ends were 1 base for V and 7 bases for J; bases not matched to a gene: 9. The germline V gene encodes CDR1 SGHVS and CDR2 FQNEAQ. The CDR3, as DNA: TGTGCCAGCAGCTTAGTGCAGGGGGCCAGAGGCAATTCACCCCTCCACTTT. Translated, it gives CASSLVQGARGNSPLHF.

The chain is built from TRBV28 and TRBJ2-3; 9 bases agree with TRBD2. The length of the CDR3 is 16 residues. Germline CDR1 reads MDHEN; CDR2 reads SYDVKM. With V trimmed by 7 bases and J by 0 bases, 8 bases remained unmatched. The CDR3 here is CASIIAGVGSTDTQYF. In DNA form, the CDR3 reads TGTGCCAGCATAATAGCGGGAGTGGGAAGCACAGATACGCAGTATTTT.